The clone carrying this TCR beta chain has just one count. The protocol was immunoSEQ multiplex PCR, while the TCRdb copy is restricted to in-frame clones and leaves out a portion. Found here are some 300,000 clones, 80% of them singletons; the top ten hold 6.5% to 8.5%. This record comes from a study of cytotoxic CD8 clonotypes in ibrutinib-treated CLL. The ends were cut back, 3 bases at V and 2 bases at J, with 0 bases in the middle. There are 11 residues in the CDR3. Germline CDR1 LGHNA, CDR2 YNFKEQ. This specimen consisted of PBMCs, obtained before ibrutinib treatment. This receptor was obtained from a human donor with chronic lymphocytic leukemia. The rearrangement links TRBV4-2 to TRBJ2-3; D is unresolved. The CDR3 loop reads CASSHTDTQYF. Written as DNA, the CDR3 is TGTGCCAGCAGCCACACAGATACGCAGTATTTT.